The clone carrying this T cell receptor beta chain has at least ten counts. Sample time point: patch test 3, about 24 weeks after DPC sensitization. Treatment described: therapeutic diphenylcyclopropenone sensitization with weekly scalp DPC. The record originates from a study of human T cells and chemical hapten exposure. Study information: Weekly administration of diphenylcyclopropenone to the scalp of patients continued throughout the approximately 26-week study.

The V end was cut by 0 bases, the J end by 3 bases, with 10 bases between. This CDR3 contains 15 residues. The germline V gene has CDR1 LGHNA and CDR2 YSLEER. One entry per CDR3 protein, called by TCRdb with MiXCR from the RACE reads. The data contain some 30,000 distinct CDR3 sequences, 5.8% of them seen just once; the ten biggest clones take up 4.5% to 6.5%. The chain joins TRBV4-3 to TRBJ2-3; possibly TRBD1 for D (6 bases). The sequencing used whole blood, collected in connection with sensitization to the hapten diphenylcyclopropenone (DPC). The TCR comes from a man aged 25-40 years with alopecia areata. Some clones in this sample may be carry-over from other donors' samples. The CDR3 spells CASSQETGLTDTQYF. DNA for the CDR3: TGCGCCAGCAGCCAAGAAACAGGGCTGACAGATACGCAGTATTTT.